This passage covers 9 T cell receptor beta chains from one sample sequenced in a study of cytomegalovirus exposure and HLA in healthy donors. Primers included in the PCR were 60 Vbeta and 13 Jbeta primers. This table comes from immunoSEQ multiplex PCR, and its TCRdb copy is limited to in-frame clones, with some not included. The data contain about 93,000 clones, about two thirds of them singletons. Sequenced input: PBMCs. Source of these receptors: a boy younger than 18 in good health and CMV-seropositive.

For the CDR3, the DNA is TGTGCCAGCAGGGATCCCGGGACAGGGGGCCCCGGGGAGCTGTTTTTT. It specifies CASRDPGTGGPGELFF. The chain is built from TRBV7-9 and TRBJ2-2, with 12 bases matching TRBD1. The CDR3 runs to 16 residues. Looked up from germline, CDR1 is SEHNR and CDR2 is FQNEAQ (reference sequence). J gave up 6 bases and V 6 bases, and 8 bases lay outside the gene matches.

The genes are TRBV9 and TRBJ1-2; D is undetermined. CDR1 and CDR2 from the germline V gene are SGDLS and YYNGEE. The germline V and J ends were trimmed by 4 bases and 6 bases, with 16 bases remaining between them. The CDR3 runs to 14 residues. The CDR3 DNA sequence: TGTGCCAGCAGCCCCGGTGAGGCAGCCCATGGCTACACCTTC. Translated, it gives CASSPGEAAHGYTF.

This rearrangement joins TRBV4-1 to TRBJ2-7; perhaps TRBD1 as D (5 bases). This CDR3 contains 15 residues. Trimming took 7 bases from V and 3 from J, leaving 19 bases between them. Germline-derived CDR1 and CDR2 are MGHRA and YSYEKL. The CDR3: CASTSYVGRNYEQYF. The CDR3 DNA reads as TGCGCCAGCACCTCTTATGTGGGGCGGAACTACGAGCAGTACTTC.

V usage is TRBV27 and J usage is TRBJ1-2, with 7 bases fitting TRBD1. Germline V gene lookup returns CDR1 MNHEY and CDR2 SMNVEV (reference sequence). The CDR3 has 15 residues. V lost 5 bases to trimming and J lost 4 bases; unmatched junction nucleotides: 10. The CDR3 bases are TGTGCCAGCAGTCTCCTAGGAGACAGGGTCTATGGCTACACCTTC. Its translation: CASSLLGDRVYGYTF.

This chain joins TRBV2 and TRBJ1-2, with unresolved D. V shed 2 bases and J shed 4 bases, with 11 bases lying between them. The CDR3 consists of 14 residues. CDR1 is SNHLY, CDR2 FYNNEI, per germline. As DNA, the CDR3 is TGTGCCAGCAGTGAAAGGCGGGCAGCCTATGGCTACACCTTC. Translation: CASSERRAAYGYTF.

This clone was detected only a few times. The chain uses TRBV30 and TRBJ1-6; no definite D call. Deletions cut 4 bases from V and 7 bases from J, with 11 bases between. From germline, CDR1 is GTSNPN and CDR2 SVGIG (reference sequence). This CDR3 is built from 13 residues. In DNA form, the CDR3 reads TGTGCCTGGAATCCGCAGGAAAATTCACCCCTCCACTTT. This sequence encodes CAWNPQENSPLHF.

The chain has TRBV4-3 and TRBJ2-5, with 7 nucleotides matching TRBD2. The germline V gene encodes CDR1 LGHNA and CDR2 YSLEER. This CDR3 contains 15 residues. V lost 0 bases, J lost 0 bases, and 1 base stayed unmatched. The CDR3 coding sequence is TGCGCCAGCAGCCAAGAGCGGGGGAACCAAGAGACCCAGTACTTC. Protein product: CASSQERGNQETQYF.

The chain links TRBV5-6 to TRBJ1-5; weak D call: TRBD1 (5 bases). CDR3 length: 19 amino acids. In germline, CDR1 is SGHDT, CDR2 YYEEEE. The ends were cut back, 4 bases at V and 0 bases at J, with 23 bases in the middle. CDR3 DNA sequence: TGTGCCAGCAGCCGAGGGTTCGGGACTACTTATTCTAGCAATCAGCCCCAGCATTTT. Translated: CASSRGFGTTYSSNQPQHF. Combining the CDR3 with reference TRBV5-6 and TRBJ1-5 gives the whole variable domain DAGVTQSPTHLIKTRGQQVTLRCSPKSGHDTVSWYQQALGQGPQFIFQYYEEEERQRGNFPDRFSGHQFPNYSSELNVNALLLGDSALYLCASSRGFGTTYSSNQPQHFGDGTRLSIL.

This chain joins TRBV29-1 and TRBJ2-7; possible D gene TRBD2, 5 bases. Germline CDR1 reads SQVTM; CDR2 reads ANQGSEA. The CDR3 contains 16 residues. Trimming pared 8 bases from V and 0 bases from J, leaving 23 bases between. CDR3 sequence reads: CSPSGEGASNSYEQYF. DNA of the CDR3: TGCAGCCCCTCGGGCGAGGGCGCAAGCAACTCCTACGAGCAGTACTTC.